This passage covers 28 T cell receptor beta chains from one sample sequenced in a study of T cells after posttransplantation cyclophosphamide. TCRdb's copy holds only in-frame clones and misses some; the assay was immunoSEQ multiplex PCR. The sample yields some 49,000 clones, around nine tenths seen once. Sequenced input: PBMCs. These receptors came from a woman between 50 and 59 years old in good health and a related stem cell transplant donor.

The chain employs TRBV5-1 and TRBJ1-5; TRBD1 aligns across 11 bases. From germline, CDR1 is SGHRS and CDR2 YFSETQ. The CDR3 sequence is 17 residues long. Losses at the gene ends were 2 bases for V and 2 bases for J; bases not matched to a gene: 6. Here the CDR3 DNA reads TGCGCCAGCAGCTTAGGACAGGGGGCTTTAGGCAATCAGCCCCAGCATTTT. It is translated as CASSLGQGALGNQPQHF.

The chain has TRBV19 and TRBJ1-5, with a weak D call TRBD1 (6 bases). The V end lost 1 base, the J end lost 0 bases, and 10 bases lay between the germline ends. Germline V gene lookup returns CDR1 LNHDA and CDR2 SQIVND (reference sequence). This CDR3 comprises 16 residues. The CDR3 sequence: CASSIADSHSNQPQHF. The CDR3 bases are TGTGCCAGTAGTATAGCGGACAGTCATAGCAATCAGCCCCAGCATTTT.

The CDR3 bases are TGTGCCAGCAGTTCTCCGGGACTAACGGTCGGGGAGCTGTTTTTT. It yields the protein CASSSPGLTVGELFF. The V gene is TRBV28, the J gene TRBJ2-2, with 7 bases identical to TRBD2. CDR1 and CDR2 from the germline V gene are MDHEN and SYDVKM. There are 15 residues in the CDR3. The junction had 9 bases not matched to a gene; V was cut back by 4 bases and J by 7 bases. Complete variable domain (other parts from reference TRBV28 and TRBJ2-2): DVKVTQSSRYLVKRTGEKVFLECVQDMDHENMFWYRQDPGLGLRLIYFSYDVKMKEKGDIPEGYSVSREKKERFSLILESASTNQTSMYLCASSSPGLTVGELFFGEGSRLTVL.

The CDR3 here is CASSYIQEQFF. The CDR3 bases are TGTGCCAGCAGTTACATCCAGGAGCAGTTCTTC. V gene TRBV6-6 combines with J gene TRBJ2-1; unclear D gene. The CDR3 totals 11 residues. Trimming removed 2 bases at V and 10 bases at J, with 6 bases between. Germline loops: CDR1 MNHNY, CDR2 SVGAGI (reference sequence).

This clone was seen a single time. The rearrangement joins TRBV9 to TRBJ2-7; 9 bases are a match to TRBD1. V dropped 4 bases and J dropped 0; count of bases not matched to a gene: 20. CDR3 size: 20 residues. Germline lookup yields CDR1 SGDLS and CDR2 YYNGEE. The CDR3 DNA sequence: TGTGCCAGCAGCCCCCGGGGGGACAGGGCTAGCGGCCTAAGCTCCTACGAGCAGTACTTC. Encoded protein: CASSPRGDRASGLSSYEQYF.

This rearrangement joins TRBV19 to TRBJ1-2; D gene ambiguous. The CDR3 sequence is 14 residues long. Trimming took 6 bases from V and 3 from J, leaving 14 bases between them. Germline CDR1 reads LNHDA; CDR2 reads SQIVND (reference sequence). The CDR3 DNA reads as TGTGCCAGTAGACGCGACGGGGTGGACTATGGCTACACCTTC. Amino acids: CASRRDGVDYGYTF.

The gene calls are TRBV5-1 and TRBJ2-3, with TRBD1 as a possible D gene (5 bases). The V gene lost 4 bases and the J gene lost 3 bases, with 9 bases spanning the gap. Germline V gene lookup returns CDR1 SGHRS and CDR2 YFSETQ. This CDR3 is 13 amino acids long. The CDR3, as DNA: TGCGCCAGCAGCCAGGGTCATACAGATACGCAGTATTTT. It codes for CASSQGHTDTQYF.

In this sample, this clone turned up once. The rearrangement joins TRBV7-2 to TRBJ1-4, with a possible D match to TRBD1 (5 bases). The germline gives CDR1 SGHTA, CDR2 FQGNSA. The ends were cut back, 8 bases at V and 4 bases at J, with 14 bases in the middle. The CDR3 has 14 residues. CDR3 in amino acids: CASRIPGLNEKLFF. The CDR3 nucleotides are TGTGCCAGCCGCATTCCGGGACTTAATGAAAAACTGTTTTTT. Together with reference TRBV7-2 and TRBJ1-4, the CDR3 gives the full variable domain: GAGVSQSPSNKVTEKGKDVELRCDPISGHTALYWYRQSLGQGLEFLIYFQGNSAPDKSGLPSDRFSAERTGGSVSTLTIQRTQQEDSAVYLCASRIPGLNEKLFFGSGTQLSVL.

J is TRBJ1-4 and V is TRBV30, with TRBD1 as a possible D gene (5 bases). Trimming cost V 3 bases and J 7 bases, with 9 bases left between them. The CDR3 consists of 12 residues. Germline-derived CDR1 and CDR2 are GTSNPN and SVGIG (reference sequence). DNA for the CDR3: TGTGCCTGGAGGGCAGGGTTTGAAAAACTGTTTTTT. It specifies CAWRAGFEKLFF.

CDR3 in amino acids: CASSFGTGENNGANVLTF. CDR3 coding DNA: TGTGCCAGCAGCTTCGGGACAGGGGAAAATAATGGAGCCAACGTCCTGACTTTC. The V and J genes are TRBV13 and TRBJ2-6; the match to TRBD1 covers 10 bases. The V gene end was trimmed by 3 bases and the J gene end by 7 bases; junction bases not matched to a gene: 12. Germline V gene data show CDR1 as PRHDT and CDR2 as FYEKMQ (reference sequence). The CDR3 contains 18 residues. Full variable domain (outside the CDR3, taken from reference TRBV13 and TRBJ2-6): AAGVIQSPRHLIKEKRETATLKCYPIPRHDTVYWYQQGPGQDPQFLISFYEKMQSDKGSIPDRFSAQQFSDYHSELNMSSLELGDSALYFCASSFGTGENNGANVLTFGAGSRLTVL.

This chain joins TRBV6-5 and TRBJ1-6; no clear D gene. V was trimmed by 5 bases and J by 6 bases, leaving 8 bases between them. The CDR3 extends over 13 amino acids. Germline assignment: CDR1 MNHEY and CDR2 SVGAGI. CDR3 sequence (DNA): TGTGCCAGCAGTGACGGGAGTAATTCACCCCTCCACTTT. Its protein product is CASSDGSNSPLHF.

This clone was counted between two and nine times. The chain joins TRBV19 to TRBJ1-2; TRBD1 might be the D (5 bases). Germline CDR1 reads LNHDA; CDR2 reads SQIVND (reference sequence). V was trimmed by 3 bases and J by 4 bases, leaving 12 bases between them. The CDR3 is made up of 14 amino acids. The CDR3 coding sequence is TGTGCCAGTAGTATTGGAGGGGCAGGCTATGGCTACACCTTC. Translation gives CASSIGGAGYGYTF.

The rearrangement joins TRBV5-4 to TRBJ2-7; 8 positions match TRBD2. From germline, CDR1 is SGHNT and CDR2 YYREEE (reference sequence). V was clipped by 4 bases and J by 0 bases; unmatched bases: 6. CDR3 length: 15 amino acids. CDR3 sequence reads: CASSHTGTSSYEQYF. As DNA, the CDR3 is TGTGCCAGCAGCCACACCGGGACTAGCTCCTACGAGCAGTACTTC.

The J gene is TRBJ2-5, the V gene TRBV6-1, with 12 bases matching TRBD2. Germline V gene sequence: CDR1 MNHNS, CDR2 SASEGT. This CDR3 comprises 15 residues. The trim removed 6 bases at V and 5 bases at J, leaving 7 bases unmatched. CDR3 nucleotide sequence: TGTGCCAGCAGGTTCTCCGGGACTAGCGGGGAGACCCAGTACTTC. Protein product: CASRFSGTSGETQYF.

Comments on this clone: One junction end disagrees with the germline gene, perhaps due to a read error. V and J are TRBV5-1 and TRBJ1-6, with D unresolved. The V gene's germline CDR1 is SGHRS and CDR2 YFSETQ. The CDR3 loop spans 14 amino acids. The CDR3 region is CASSLISDNSPLHF. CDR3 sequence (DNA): TGCGCCAGCAGCTTGATCTCCGATAATTCACCCCTCCACTTT.

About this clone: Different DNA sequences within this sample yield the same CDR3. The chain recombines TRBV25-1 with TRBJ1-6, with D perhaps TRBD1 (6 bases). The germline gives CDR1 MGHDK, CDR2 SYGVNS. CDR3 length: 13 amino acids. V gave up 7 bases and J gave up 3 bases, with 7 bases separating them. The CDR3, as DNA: TGTGCCAGCAACAGGGACTATAATTCACCCCTCCACTTT. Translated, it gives CASNRDYNSPLHF.

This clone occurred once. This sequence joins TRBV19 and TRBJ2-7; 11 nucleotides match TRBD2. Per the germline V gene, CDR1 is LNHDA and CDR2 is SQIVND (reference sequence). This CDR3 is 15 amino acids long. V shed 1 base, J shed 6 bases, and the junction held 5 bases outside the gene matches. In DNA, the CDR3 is TGTGCCAGTAGTATAGGAACTAGCGGGAGAGGCGAGCAGTACTTC. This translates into CASSIGTSGRGEQYF.

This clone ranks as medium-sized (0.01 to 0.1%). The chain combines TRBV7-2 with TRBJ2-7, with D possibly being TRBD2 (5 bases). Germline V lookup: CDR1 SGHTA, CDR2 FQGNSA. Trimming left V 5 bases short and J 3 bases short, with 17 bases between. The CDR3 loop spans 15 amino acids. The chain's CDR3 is CASSKYGGGDYEQYF. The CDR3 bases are TGTGCCAGCAGCAAATACGGAGGTGGAGACTACGAGCAGTACTTC.

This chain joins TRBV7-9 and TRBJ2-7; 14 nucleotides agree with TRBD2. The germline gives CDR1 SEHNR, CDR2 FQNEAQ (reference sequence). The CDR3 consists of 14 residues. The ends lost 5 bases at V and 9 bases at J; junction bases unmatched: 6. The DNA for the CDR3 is TGTGCCAGCAGCCCGGGACTAGCGGGAGAGTGGCAGTACTTC. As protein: CASSPGLAGEWQYF. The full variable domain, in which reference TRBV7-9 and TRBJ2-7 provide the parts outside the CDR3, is DTGVSQNPRHKITKRGQNVTFRCDPISEHNRLYWYRQTLGQGPEFLTYFQNEAQLEKSRLLSDRFSAERPKGSFSTLEIQRTEQGDSAMYLCASSPGLAGEWQYFGPGTRLTVT.

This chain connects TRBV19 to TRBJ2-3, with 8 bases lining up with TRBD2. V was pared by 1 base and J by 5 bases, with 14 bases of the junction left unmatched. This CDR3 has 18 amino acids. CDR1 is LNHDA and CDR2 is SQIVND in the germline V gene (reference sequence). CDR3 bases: TGTGCCAGTAGTATAGCGGGGGGGACTAGGGGAGTTAAAGATACGCAGTATTTT. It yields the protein CASSIAGGTRGVKDTQYF.

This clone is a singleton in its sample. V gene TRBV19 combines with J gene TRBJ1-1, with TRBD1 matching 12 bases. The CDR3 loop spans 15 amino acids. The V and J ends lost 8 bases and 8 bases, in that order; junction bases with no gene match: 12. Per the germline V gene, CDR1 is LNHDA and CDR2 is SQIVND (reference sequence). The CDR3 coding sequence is TGTGCCAGTTCTCCGGGACAGGGGGCTGGGATGGAAGCTTTCTTT. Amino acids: CASSPGQGAGMEAFF. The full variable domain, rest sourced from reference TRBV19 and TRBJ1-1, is DGGITQSPKYLFRKEGQNVTLSCEQNLNHDAMYWYRQDPGQGLRLIYYSQIVNDFQKGDIAEGYSVSREKKESFPLTVTSAQKNPTAFYLCASSPGQGAGMEAFFGQGTRLTVV.

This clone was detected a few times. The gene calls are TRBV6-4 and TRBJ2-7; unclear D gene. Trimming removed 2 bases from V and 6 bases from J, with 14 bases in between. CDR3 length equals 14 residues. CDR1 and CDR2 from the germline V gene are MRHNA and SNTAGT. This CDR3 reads CASSDKRHRVEQYF. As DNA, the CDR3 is TGTGCCAGCAGTGACAAGAGACACCGTGTCGAGCAGTACTTC.

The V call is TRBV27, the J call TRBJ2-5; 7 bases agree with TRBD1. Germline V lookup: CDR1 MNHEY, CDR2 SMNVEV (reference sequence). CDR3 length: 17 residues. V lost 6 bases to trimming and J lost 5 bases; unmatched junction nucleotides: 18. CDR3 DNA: TGTGCCAGCAGGAGACAGGGTGACCCTACATCATGGGAGACCCAGTACTTC. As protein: CASRRQGDPTSWETQYF.

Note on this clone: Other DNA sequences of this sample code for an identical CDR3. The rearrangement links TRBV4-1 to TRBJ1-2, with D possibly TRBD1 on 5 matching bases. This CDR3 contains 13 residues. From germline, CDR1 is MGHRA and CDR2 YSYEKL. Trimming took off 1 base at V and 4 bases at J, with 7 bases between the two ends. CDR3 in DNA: TGCGCCAGCAGCCAAGTGGGGGGCTATGGCTACACCTTC. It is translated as CASSQVGGYGYTF.

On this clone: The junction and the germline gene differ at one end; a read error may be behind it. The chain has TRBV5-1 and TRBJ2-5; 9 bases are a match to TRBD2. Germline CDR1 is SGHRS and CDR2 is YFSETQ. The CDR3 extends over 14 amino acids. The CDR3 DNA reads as TGCGCCAGCAGCTCCTTAGCGGGGGAGGGGACCCGGTACTTC. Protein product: CASSSLAGEGTRYF.

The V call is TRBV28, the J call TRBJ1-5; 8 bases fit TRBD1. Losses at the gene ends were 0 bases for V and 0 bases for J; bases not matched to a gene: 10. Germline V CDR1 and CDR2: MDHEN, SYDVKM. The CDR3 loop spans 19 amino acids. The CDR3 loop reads CASSLWRGQGQNSNQPQHF. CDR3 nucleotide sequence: TGTGCCAGCAGTTTATGGCGAGGACAGGGCCAGAATAGCAATCAGCCCCAGCATTTT.

The DNA of the CDR3 is TGTGCCAGCAGCGTAGGGGTCAGGGATAATGAGCAGTTCTTC. It encodes CASSVGVRDNEQFF. The chain employs TRBV9 and TRBJ2-1; a weak D match, TRBD1 (5 bases). The V gene lost 0 bases and the J gene lost 7 bases, with 11 bases spanning the gap. The CDR3 is 14 residues long. The germline CDR1 and CDR2 sequences are SGDLS and YYNGEE.

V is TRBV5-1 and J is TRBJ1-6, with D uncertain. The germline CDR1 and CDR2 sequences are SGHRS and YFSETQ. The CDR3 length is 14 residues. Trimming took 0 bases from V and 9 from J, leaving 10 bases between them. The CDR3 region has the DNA TGCGCCAGCAGCTTGGAAAGCTGGGCTTCACCCCTCCACTTT. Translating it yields CASSLESWASPLHF.